This TCR beta chain was retrieved from a study of shared clonotypes between healthy human individuals. For the study at large: CD4 naive and CD4 memory each took three plates per donor, while CD8 naive took two and CD8 memory one.

Study conclusions and caveats: Shared clonotypes across all four donors exceeded non-shared ones in generation probability. Generally, estimated richness proved larger in naive subsets than it did in memory subsets.

As processed by the authors: Junction-only immunoSEQ data arrived without quality scores, meaning filtering differed. Here immunoSEQ multiplex PCR was the method, and the copy in TCRdb shows in-frame clones only, minus some. V and J calls and clone size come straight from that table; D and trimming were deduced from the DNA. The sample shows hundreds of thousands of clones, under 95% of them seen only once. In the case of this clone: Its cognate antigen is unknown.

The CDR3 runs to 12 residues. The V gene lost 2 bases and the J gene lost 7 bases, with 11 bases spanning the gap. Germline lookup yields CDR1 SQVTM and CDR2 ANQGSEA. Terminally differentiated effector memory CD45RA+ cells were excluded from the naive CD8 cells, which were CD45RO-negative and positively selected for CCR7. This rearrangement joins TRBV29-1 to TRBJ1-1; D unresolved. Input material: naive CD8+ T cells sorted from blood. The receptor's source is a man aged 30 to 39 in good health. CDR3 sequence (DNA): TGCAGCGTTGAATTACCGCAGTTTGAAGCTTTCTTT. Translated: CSVELPQFEAFF. The complete variable domain, with remaining parts taken from reference TRBV29-1 and TRBJ1-1, reads SAVISQKPSRDICQRGTSLTIQCQVDSQVTMMFWYRQQPGQSLTLIATANQGSEATYESGFVIDKFPISRPNLTFSTLTVSNMSPEDSSIYLCSVELPQFEAFFGQGTRLTVV.